This T cell receptor beta chain is drawn from a study of regulatory T cells in long-lasting Graves disease (TCRdb year 2021). As for the study more broadly: Persistent Graves' disease was defined as persistently positive TSH receptor autoantibodies together with antithyroid drug treatment for over 5 years. A total of 35 or so samples underwent TCR sequencing: some 13 from persistent and roughly 20 from newly diagnosed Graves' disease patients. This study used TCR sequencing and RNA sequencing of peripheral blood to compare persistent Graves' disease patients against newly diagnosed Graves' disease patients. Persistent Graves' disease patients in the clinical cohort had taken antithyroid drugs for 8 to 12 years on average. The study was registered as a clinical trial and conducted in China.

Library creation used multiplex PCR. This sample was sequenced with an Illumina HiSeq 4000. To build TCR beta libraries, CDR3 regions were amplified by Arm-PCR using iRepertoire HTBI primers. Before sequencing, the PCR products underwent gel purification. The authors' analysis ran thus. Gene usage analysis of CDR3 amino acid clonotypes used the approximately 62 TRBV and more than 13 TRBJ segments found across samples. Filtered high-quality paired reads were merged into contigs using COPE and FqMerger. BLAST was used to align contigs to IMGT TRBV, TRBD and TRBJ reference genes, and CDR3 was defined according to IMGT. Any clonotype with a frequency above 0.1% was classified as a highly expanded clone. Repertoire diversity was measured by Shannon entropy, and V-J evenness by the Gini coefficient. A clonotype found in more than one individual was treated as public. The public reads were reanalyzed by TCRdb: fastp trimming at Q25, MiXCR alignment, in-frame beta chains only. Rows are unified per CDR3 protein, each entry keeping the most common DNA and genes. The V and J calls, along with clone size, are taken from TCRdb and not from the paper's own processing. This sample has hundreds of thousands of distinct CDR3 sequences in its table, and around a fifth of those were observed once. The top ten constitute less than 15% of the sample.

Overall study results and their limits: Compared with newly diagnosed patients, patients with persistent Graves' disease had lower TCR Shannon entropy and fewer highly expanded clones, which suggests clonal expansion. Only the TCR beta chain was sequenced and analyzed. Only peripheral blood was studied, because thyroid tissue, the primary lesion, was inaccessible. As a limitation, the authors acknowledged that the small sample size may reduce accuracy. Persistent patients shared more public clonotypes among themselves (approximately 2,500) than newly diagnosed patients did (more than 950). Persistent disease showed preferential use of TRBV28, TRBJ1-2 and TRBJ2-5, whereas newly diagnosed disease favored TRBV20-1 and TRBJ2-1.

The meaning of the sample's time point label: persistent/refractory GD, antithyroid drugs over 5 years with positive TRAb. RNA was extracted from PBMCs in TRIzol for both TCR sequencing and RNA sequencing. Graves' disease was diagnosed according to American Thyroid Association guidelines. Recruitment of patients was carried out at an endocrinology department in Xi'an, China. Each patient gave about 10 milliliters of peripheral blood, collected in an EDTA anticoagulant tube. PBMCs were isolated by Ficoll Paque Plus density gradient separation without further T cell sorting. An Agilent 2100 Bioanalyzer and agarose gel were used to check RNA quality, and a NanoDrop 2000 was used to measure RNA concentration. This clonotype was observed at least ten times. Its antigen remains unidentified. One base away there is no much larger clone; base qualities are not given. There are 14 amino acids in the CDR3, from cysteine to phenylalanine inclusive. CDR3 DNA only is kept here, 42 bases in frame from base 1. The germline V end is reduced by 8 bases and the J end by 1 base; junction bases left unmatched: 4.

This sample comprised peripheral blood mononuclear cells (PBMCs), obtained when the disease was refractory, from a patient treated with antithyroid drugs. The clonotype originates from a female donor with Graves disease. Rearrangement joined TRBV12-3 or TRBV12-4 to TRBJ2-2, with 7 bases matching TRBD1. The base sequence is TGTGCCAGCCCGGGACAGATGAACACCGGGGAGCTGTTTTTT. This is translated as CASPGQMNTGELFF.